The sequence of this TCR beta chain was determined in a study of cytomegalovirus exposure and HLA in healthy donors. This clone appeared a single time. The antigen remains unidentified. PCR used 60 Vbeta primers and 13 Jbeta primers. Clones were read by immunoSEQ multiplex PCR, and TCRdb kept only the in-frame ones, dropping some. The sample yields about 64,000 clones, around 74% seen once. Study conclusions and caveats: What was likely a sequencing artifact was a cluster of highly shared sequence variants. Compared with the approximately 680-donor mean, an Asian-associated ancestry cluster reportedly had fewer N-insertions, according to a later analysis. It was taken for granted in presence/absence analyses that sequencing depth across donors was roughly uniform.

The source is a male donor in good health and CMV-seropositive. Sequencing was carried out using PBMCs.

CDR3 amino acids: CASSHQGANYGYTF. The CDR3 DNA is TGCGCCAGCAGCCATCAGGGGGCTAACTATGGCTACACCTTC. The J gene is TRBJ1-2, the V gene TRBV4-3, with TRBD1 matching 7 bases. Losses at the gene ends were 3 bases for V and 0 bases for J; bases not matched to a gene: 1. Germline V lookup: CDR1 LGHNA, CDR2 YSLEER. The CDR3 sequence is 14 residues long.